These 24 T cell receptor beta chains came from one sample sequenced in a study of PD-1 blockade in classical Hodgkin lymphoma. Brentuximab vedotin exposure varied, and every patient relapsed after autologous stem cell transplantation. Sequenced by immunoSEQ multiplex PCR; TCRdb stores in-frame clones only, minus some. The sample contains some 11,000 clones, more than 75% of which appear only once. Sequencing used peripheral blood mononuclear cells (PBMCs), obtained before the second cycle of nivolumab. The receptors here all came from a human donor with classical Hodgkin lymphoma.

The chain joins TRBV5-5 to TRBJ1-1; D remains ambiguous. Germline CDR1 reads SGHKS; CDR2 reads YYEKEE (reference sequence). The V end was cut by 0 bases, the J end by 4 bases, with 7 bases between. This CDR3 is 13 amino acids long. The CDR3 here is CASSLGSSTEAFF. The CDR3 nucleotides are TGTGCCAGCAGCTTGGGAAGCAGCACTGAAGCTTTCTTT.

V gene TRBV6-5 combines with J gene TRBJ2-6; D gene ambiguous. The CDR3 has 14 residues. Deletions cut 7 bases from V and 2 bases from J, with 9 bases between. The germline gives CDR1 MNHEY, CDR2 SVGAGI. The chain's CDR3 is CASTGRAGANVLTF. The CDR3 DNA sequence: TGTGCCAGCACCGGCCGGGCTGGGGCCAACGTCCTGACTTTC.

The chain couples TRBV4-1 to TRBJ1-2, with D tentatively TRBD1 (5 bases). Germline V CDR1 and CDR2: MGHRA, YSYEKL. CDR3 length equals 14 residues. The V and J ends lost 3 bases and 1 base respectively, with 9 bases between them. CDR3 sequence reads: CASSQGRDNYGYTF. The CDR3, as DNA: TGCGCCAGCAGCCAGGGGCGAGATAACTATGGCTACACCTTC.

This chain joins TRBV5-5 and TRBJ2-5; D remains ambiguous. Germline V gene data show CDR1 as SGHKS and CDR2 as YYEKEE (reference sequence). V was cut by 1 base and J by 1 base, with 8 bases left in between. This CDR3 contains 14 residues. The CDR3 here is CASSLWGSQETQYF. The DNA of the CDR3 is TGTGCCAGCAGCTTGTGGGGATCCCAAGAGACCCAGTACTTC.

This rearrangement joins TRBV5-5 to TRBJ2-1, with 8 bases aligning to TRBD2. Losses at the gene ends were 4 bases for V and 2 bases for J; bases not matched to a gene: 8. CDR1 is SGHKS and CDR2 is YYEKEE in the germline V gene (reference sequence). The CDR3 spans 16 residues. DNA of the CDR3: TGTGCCAGCAGCCAGGTGTCCGGGAGGGCCTACAATGAGCAGTTCTTC. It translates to CASSQVSGRAYNEQFF.

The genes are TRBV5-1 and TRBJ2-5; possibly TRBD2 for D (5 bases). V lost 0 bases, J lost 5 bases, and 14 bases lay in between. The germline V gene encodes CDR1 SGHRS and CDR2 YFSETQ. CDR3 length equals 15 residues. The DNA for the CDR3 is TGCGCCAGCAGCTTGGGACTAACGGAAGCGGAGACCCAGTACTTC. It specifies CASSLGLTEAETQYF.

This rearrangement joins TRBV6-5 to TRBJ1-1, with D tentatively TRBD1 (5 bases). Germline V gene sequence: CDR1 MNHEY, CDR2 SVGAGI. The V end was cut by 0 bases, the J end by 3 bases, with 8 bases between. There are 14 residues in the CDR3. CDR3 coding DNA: TGTGCCAGCAGTTACTCACGGGGGGACACTGAAGCTTTCTTT. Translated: CASSYSRGDTEAFF.

The CDR3 DNA sequence: TGTGCCAGTCATAGGTGGGGCACCTTGAACACTGAAGCTTTCTTT. It yields the protein CASHRWGTLNTEAFF. The V gene is TRBV19, the J gene TRBJ1-1; D may be TRBD1 (5 bases). CDR1 is LNHDA and CDR2 is SQIVND in the germline V gene (reference sequence). There are 15 residues in the CDR3. Deletions cut 8 bases from V and 0 bases from J, with 16 bases between.

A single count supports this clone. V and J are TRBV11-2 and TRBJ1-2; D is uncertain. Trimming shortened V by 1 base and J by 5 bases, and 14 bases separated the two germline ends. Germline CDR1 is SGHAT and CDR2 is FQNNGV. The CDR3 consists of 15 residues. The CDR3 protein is CASSLGPAAPYGYTF. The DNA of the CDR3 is TGTGCCAGCAGCTTAGGGCCCGCCGCACCTTATGGCTACACCTTC.

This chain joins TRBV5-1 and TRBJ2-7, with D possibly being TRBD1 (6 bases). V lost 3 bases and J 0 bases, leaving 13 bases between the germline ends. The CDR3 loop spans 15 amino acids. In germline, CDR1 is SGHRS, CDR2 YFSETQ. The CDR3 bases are TGCGCCAGCAGCTGGGGACACGGGGACTCCTACGAGCAGTACTTC. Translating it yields CASSWGHGDSYEQYF.

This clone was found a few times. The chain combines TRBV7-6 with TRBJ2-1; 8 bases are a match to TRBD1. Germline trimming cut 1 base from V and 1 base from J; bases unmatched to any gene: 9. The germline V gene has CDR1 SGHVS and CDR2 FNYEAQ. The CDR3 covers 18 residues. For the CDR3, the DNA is TGTGCCAGCAGCTTAGTTTTCGGGACAGGAGGTTCCTACAATGAGCAGTTCTTC. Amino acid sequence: CASSLVFGTGGSYNEQFF.

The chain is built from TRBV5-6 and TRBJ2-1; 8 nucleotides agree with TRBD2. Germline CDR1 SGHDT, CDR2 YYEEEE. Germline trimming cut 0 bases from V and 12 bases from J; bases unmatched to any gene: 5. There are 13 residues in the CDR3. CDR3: CASSLVGAGGQFF. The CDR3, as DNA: TGTGCCAGCAGCTTGGTTGGGGCGGGAGGGCAGTTCTTC.

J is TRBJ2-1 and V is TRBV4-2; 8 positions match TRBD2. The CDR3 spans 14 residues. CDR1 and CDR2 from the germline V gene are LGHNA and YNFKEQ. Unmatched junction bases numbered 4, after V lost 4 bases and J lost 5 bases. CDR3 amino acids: CASSPAGDNNEQFF. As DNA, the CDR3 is TGTGCCAGCAGCCCAGCGGGAGACAACAATGAGCAGTTCTTC.

The DNA of the CDR3 is TGTGCCAGCAGCTTATTAGCGGGAACCCCCTACGAGCAGTACTTC. Translated, it gives CASSLLAGTPYEQYF. The rearrangement links TRBV5-5 to TRBJ2-7; 8 bases align to TRBD2. The V gene's germline CDR1 is SGHKS and CDR2 YYEKEE (reference sequence). The CDR3 sequence is 15 residues long. The J segment lost 2 bases and the V segment lost 2 bases, leaving 6 bases of the junction unmatched.

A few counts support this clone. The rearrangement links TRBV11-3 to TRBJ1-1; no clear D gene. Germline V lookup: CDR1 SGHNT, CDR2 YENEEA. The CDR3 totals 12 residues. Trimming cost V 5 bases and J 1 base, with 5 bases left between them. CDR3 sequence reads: CASSPGNTEAFF. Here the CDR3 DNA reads TGTGCCAGCAGCCCCGGGAACACTGAAGCTTTCTTT.

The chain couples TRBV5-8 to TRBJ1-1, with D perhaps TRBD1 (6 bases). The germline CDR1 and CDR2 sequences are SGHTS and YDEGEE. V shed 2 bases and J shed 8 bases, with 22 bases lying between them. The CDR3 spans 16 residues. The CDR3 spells CASSLAGAGVLLEAFF. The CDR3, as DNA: TGTGCCAGCAGCTTAGCTGGGGCAGGGGTGTTGCTGGAAGCTTTCTTT.

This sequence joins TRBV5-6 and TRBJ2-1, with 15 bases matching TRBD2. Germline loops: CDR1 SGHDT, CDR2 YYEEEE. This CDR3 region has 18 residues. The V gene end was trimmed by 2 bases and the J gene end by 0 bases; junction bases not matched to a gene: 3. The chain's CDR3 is CASSFGLAGGSSYNEQFF. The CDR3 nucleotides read TGTGCCAGCAGCTTCGGACTAGCGGGAGGGAGCTCCTACAATGAGCAGTTCTTC.

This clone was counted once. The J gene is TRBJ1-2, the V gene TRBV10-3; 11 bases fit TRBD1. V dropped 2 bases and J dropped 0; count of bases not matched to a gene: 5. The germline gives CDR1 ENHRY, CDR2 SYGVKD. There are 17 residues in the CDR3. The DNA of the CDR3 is TGTGCCATCAGTGAGCCGGACAGGGGGCCCGCTAACTATGGCTACACCTTC. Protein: CAISEPDRGPANYGYTF.

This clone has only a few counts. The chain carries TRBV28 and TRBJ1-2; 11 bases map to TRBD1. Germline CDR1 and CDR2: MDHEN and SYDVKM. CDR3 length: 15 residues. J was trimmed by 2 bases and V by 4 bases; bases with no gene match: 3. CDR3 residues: CASSYWDRGNYGYTF. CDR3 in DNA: TGTGCCAGCAGTTATTGGGACAGGGGGAACTATGGCTACACCTTC.

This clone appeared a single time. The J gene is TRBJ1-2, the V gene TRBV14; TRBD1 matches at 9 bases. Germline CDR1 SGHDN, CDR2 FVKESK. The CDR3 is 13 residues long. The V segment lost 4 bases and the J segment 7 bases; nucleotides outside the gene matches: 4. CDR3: CASSRDRAPGYTF. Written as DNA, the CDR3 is TGTGCCAGCAGCCGGGACAGGGCCCCTGGCTACACCTTC. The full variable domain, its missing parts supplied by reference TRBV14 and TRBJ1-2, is EAGVTQFPSHSVIEKGQTVTLRCDPISGHDNLYWYRRVMGKEIKFLLHFVKESKQDESGMPNNRFLAERTGGTYSTLKVQPAELEDSGVYFCASSRDRAPGYTFGSGTRLTVV.

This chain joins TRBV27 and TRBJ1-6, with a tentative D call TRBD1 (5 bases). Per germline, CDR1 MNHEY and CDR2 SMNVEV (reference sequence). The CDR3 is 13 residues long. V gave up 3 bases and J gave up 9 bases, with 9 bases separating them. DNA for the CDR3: TGTGCCAGCAGTTTTGGGGGATCTTCACCCCTCCACTTT. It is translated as CASSFGGSSPLHF.

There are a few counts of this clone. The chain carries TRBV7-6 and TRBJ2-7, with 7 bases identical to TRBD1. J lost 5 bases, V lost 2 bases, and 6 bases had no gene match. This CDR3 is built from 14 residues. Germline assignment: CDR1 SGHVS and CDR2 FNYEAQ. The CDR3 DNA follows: TGTGCCAGCAGCTTAAGCCGACAGGGAAACGAGCAGTACTTC. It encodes CASSLSRQGNEQYF.

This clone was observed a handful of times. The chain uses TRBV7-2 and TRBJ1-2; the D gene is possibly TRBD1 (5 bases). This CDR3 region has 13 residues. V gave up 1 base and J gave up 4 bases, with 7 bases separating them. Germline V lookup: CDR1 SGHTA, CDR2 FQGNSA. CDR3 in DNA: TGTGCCAGCAGCTTAGACAGGACCTATGGCTACACCTTC. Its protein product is CASSLDRTYGYTF.

The DNA for the CDR3 is TGTGCCAGCGGCGACAGGGGAAGGAATTCACCCCTCCACTTT. This translates into CASGDRGRNSPLHF. V gene TRBV6-6 combines with J gene TRBJ1-6, with TRBD1 matching 8 bases. This CDR3 has 14 residues. From germline, CDR1 is MNHNY and CDR2 SVGAGI (reference sequence). The J segment lost 7 bases and the V segment lost 8 bases, leaving 7 bases of the junction unmatched.